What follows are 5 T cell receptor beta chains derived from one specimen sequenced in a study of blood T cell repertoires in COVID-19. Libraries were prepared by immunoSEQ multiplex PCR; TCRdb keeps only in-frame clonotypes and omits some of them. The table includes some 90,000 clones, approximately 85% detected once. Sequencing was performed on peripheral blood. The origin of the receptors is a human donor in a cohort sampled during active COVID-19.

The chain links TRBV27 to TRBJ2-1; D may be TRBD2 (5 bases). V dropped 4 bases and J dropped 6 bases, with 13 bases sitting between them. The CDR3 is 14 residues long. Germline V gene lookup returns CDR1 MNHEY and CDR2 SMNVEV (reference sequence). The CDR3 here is CASSSLLEPNEQFF. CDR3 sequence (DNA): TGTGCCAGCAGTTCCCTACTAGAGCCCAATGAGCAGTTCTTC.

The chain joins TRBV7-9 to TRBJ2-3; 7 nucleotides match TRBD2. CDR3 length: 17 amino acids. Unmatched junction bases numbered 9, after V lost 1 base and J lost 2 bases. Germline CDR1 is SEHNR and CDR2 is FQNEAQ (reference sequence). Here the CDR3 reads CASSLDKAGAFTDTQYF. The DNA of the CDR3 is TGTGCCAGCAGCTTAGATAAGGCGGGAGCTTTCACAGATACGCAGTATTTT.

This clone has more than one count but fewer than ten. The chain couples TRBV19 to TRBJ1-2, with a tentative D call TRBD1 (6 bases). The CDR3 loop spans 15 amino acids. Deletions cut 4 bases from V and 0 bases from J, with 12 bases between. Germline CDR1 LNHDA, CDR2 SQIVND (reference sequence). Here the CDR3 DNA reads TGTGCCAGTAGTACCGACAGGTCTTCTAACTATGGCTACACCTTC. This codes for CASSTDRSSNYGYTF.

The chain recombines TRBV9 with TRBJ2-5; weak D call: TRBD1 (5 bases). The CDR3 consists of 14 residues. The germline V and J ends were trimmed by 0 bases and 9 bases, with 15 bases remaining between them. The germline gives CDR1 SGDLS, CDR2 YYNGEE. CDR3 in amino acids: CASSVGQPGASQYF. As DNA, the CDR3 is TGTGCCAGCAGCGTAGGCCAGCCTGGGGCTTCCCAGTACTTC.

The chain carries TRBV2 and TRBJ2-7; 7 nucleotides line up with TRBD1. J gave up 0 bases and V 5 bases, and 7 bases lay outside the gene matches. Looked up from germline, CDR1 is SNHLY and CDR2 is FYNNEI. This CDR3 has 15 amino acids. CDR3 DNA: TGTGCCAGCAGTCCGGCGACAGGGAGCTCCTACGAGCAGTACTTC. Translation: CASSPATGSSYEQYF. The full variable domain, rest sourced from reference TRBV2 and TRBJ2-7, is EPEVTQTPSHQVTQMGQEVILRCVPISNHLYFYWYRQILGQKVEFLVSFYNNEISEKSEIFDDQFSVERPDGSNFTLKIRSTKLEDSAMYFCASSPATGSSYEQYFGPGTRLTVT.